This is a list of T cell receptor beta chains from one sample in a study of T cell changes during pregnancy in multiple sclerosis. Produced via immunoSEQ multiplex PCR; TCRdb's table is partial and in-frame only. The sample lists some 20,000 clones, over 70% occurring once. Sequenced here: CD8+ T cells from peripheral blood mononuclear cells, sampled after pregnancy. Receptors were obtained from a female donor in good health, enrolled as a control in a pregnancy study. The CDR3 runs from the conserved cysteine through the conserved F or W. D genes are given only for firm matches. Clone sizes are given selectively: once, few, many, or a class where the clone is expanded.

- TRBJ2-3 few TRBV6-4 TGTGCCAGCAGTGATGAGGCGGGGTCTAGCACAGATACGCAGTATTTT CASSDEAGSSTDTQYF
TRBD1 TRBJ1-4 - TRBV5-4 TGTGCCAGCAGCTTCCACAGGGGGCGAGGAAATGAAAAACTGTTTTTT CASSFHRGRGNEKLFF
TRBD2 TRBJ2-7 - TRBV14 TGTGCCAGCAGCCAACCGGGACTAGCGGGGACATCCTACGAGCAGTACTTC CASSQPGLAGTSYEQYF
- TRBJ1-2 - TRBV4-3 TGCGCCAGCAGCCAAGGCTTTGGGAGGCGAATCGATGGCTACACCTTC CASSQGFGRRIDGYTF
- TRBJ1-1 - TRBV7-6 TGTGCCAGCAGCCCCCGGAGGGACACTGAAGCTTTCTTT CASSPRRDTEAFF
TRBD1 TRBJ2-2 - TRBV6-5 TGTGCCAGCAGTTTTACAACAGGGGCCGGGGAGCTGTTTTTT CASSFTTGAGELFF
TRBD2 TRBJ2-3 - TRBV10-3 TGTGCCATCAGTGAGTCTCGGCGGGGGGCTACAGATACGCAGTATTTT CAISESRRGATDTQYF
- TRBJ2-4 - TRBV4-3 TGCGCCAGCAGCCAAGATGTTGAGGTGGCCAAAAACATTCAGTACTTC CASSQDVEVAKNIQYF
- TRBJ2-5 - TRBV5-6 TGTGCCAGCAGCCCCCCGCCAGGGTCCCTAGGGGCCCAGTACTTC CASSPPPGSLGAQYF
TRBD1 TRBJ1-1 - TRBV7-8 TGTGCCCTCGGCCCCGCCCTACCCAGGGGGCTCACTGAAGCTTTCTTT CALGPALPRGLTEAFF
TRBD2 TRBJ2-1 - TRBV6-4 TGTGCCAGCAGTGAGGGGACTAGCGGGGGCAATGAGCAGTTCTTC CASSEGTSGGNEQFF
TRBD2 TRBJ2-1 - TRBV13 TGTGCCAGCAGCTTACGGGGGGGCATCTACAATGAGCAGTTCTTC CASSLRGGIYNEQFF
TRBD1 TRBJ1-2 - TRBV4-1 TGCGCCAGCAGCCAAGAGTTTGGGACAGCTAACTATGGCTACACCTTC CASSQEFGTANYGYTF
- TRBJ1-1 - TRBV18 TGTGCCAGCTCACTAAGAGCGGGGATAACTGAAGCTTTCTTT CASSLRAGITEAFF
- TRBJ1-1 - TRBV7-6 TGTGCCAGCAGCCAGAACAGTTACACTGAAGCTTTCTTT CASSQNSYTEAFF
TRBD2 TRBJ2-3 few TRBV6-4 TGTGCCAGCAGTGACGGACTAGCGGGGTCAGATACGCAGTATTTT CASSDGLAGSDTQYF
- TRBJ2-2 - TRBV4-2 TGTGCCAGCAGCCAAGAGGGCCCCCGCGATGTACAGGCCCTCACCGGGGAGCTGTTTTTT CASSQEGPRDVQALTGELFF
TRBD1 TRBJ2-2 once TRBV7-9 TGTGCCAGCAGCTCCACCGGGACAGGGTTCGATCATGCCGGGGAGCTGTTTTTT CASSSTGTGFDHAGELFF
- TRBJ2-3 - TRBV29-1 TGCAGCGTTTGTGACGGGGGGCTGGATACGCAGTATTTT CSVCDGGLDTQYF
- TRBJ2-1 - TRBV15 TGTGCCACCAGCAGAGAATTAGAGCAGTTCTTC CATSRELEQFF
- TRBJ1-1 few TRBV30 TGTGCCTGGAGAATACATGGGACAAACACTGAAGCTTTCTTT CAWRIHGTNTEAFF
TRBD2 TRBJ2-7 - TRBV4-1 TGCGCCAGCAGCCAAAGTTTAGCGGGGGCCTACGAGCAGTACTTC CASSQSLAGAYEQYF
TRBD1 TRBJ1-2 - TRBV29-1 TGCAGCGTTGAAGATCTACAGGGGGGATATGGCTACACCTTC CSVEDLQGGYGYTF
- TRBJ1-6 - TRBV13 TGTGCCAGCAGCTTAGGGGGGAGCTCCTATAATTCACCCCTCCACTTT CASSLGGSSYNSPLHF
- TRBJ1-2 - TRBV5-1 TGCGCCAGCAGTGAGAGTGTATATGGCTACACCTTC CASSESVYGYTF
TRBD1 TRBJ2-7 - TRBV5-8 TGTGCCAGCAGCTTTCGGCGGGACAGGGGCTACGAGCAGTACTTC CASSFRRDRGYEQYF
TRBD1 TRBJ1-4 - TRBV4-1 TGCGCCAGCAGCCAAGGGGACAGCGAAAGTGAAAAACTGTTTTTT CASSQGDSESEKLFF
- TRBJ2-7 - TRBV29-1 TGCAGCGTTGAAGCGTATCCCTACGAGCAGTACTTC CSVEAYPYEQYF
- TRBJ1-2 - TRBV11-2 TGTGCCAGCAGCCCCGGGGACACCCAACCCTTCTATGGCTACACCTTC CASSPGDTQPFYGYTF
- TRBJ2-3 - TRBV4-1 TGCGCCAGCAGCCAAAACAGCGGCCGCACAGATACGCAGTATTTT CASSQNSGRTDTQYF
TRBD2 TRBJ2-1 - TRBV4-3 TGCGCCAGCAGCCTGGATTCCTTAGCGGGGTACAATGAGCAGTTCTTC CASSLDSLAGYNEQFF
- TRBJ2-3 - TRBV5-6 TGTGCCAGCAGCTTGTGGGTCCAGGGATATCGCACAGATACGCAGTATTTT CASSLWVQGYRTDTQYF
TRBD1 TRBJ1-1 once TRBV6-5 TGTGCCAGCAATGACAGGGAGAACACTGAAGCTTTCTTT CASNDRENTEAFF
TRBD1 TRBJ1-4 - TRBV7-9 TGTGCCAGCAGCTTAGACGCCCCGGGACAGCTTAATGAAAAACTGTTTTTT CASSLDAPGQLNEKLFF
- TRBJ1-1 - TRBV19 TGTGCCAGTGTCTGGGGGGATGAAGCTTTCTTT CASVWGDEAFF
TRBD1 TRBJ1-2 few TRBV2 TGTGCCAGCACCCTGAGGGGACAGGGGTATGGCTACACCTTC CASTLRGQGYGYTF
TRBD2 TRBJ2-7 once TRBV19 TGTGCCAGTAGTTCCGGGACTAGCATGAACTACGAGCAGTACTTC CASSSGTSMNYEQYF
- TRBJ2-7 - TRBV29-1 TGCAGCGTTGTCGAGAGCGAGCAGTACTTC CSVVESEQYF
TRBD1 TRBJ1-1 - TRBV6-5 TGTGCCAGCAGTCCCGGGACAGGGGCCGCTGAAGCTTTCTTT CASSPGTGAAEAFF
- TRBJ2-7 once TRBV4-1 TGCGCCAGCAGCCACATTCGAGTCGGGGTGGTGGGAGGAGGCTACGAGCAGTACTTC CASSHIRVGVVGGGYEQYF
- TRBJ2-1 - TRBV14 TGTGCCAGCAGCCCTTCACTAGTACAGCAGTTCTTC CASSPSLVQQFF
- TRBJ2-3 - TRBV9 TGTGCCAGCAGCGTAGGAACTTCTACAGATACGCAGTATTTT CASSVGTSTDTQYF
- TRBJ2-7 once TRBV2 TGTGCCAGCAGGGTGAGCAGGATTACCTACGAGCAGTACTTC CASRVSRITYEQYF
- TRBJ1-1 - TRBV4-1 TGCGCCAGCAGCCAGTCTTACACTGAAGCTTTCTTT CASSQSYTEAFF
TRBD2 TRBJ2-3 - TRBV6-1 TGTGCCAGCAGTGACTCAGCGGGGGGGCCAGATACGCAGTATTTT CASSDSAGGPDTQYF
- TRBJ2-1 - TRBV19 TGTGCCAGTAGAAGCACCGGGACTGAAGATTACAATGAGCAGTTCTTC CASRSTGTEDYNEQFF
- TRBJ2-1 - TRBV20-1 TGCAGTGCTAGTTACCTGAGGGAGCAGTTCTTC CSASYLREQFF
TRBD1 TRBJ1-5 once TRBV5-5 TGTGCCAGCAGCTTGGGGGACAGGGTCGGTCGTCAGCCCCAGCATTTT CASSLGDRVGRQPQHF
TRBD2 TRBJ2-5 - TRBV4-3 TGCGCCAGCAGCCAAGATCCAACTAGCGGGCAAGAGACCCAGTACTTC CASSQDPTSGQETQYF
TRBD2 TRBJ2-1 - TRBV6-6 TGTGCCAGCCTCCGGGGGGGCAGGGATGAGCAGTTCTTC CASLRGGRDEQFF
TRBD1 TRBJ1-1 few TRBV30 TGTGCCTGGAGTGTAGCAGGGGGCGGTTGGACGGCTTTCTTT CAWSVAGGGWTAFF
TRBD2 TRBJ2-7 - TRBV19 TGTGCCAGTAGTTATGGGGTAGCGGGGGCTTACGAGCAGTACTTC CASSYGVAGAYEQYF
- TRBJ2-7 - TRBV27 TGTGCCAGCAGCCCTCGGGGAACCTCCTACGAGCAGTACTTC CASSPRGTSYEQYF
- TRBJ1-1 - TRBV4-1 TGCGCCAGCAGCCAAGATGAGGGGAACACTGAAGCTTTCTTT CASSQDEGNTEAFF
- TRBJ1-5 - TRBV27 TGTGCCAGCACCAACGGAGTGGGCAATCAGCCCCAGCATTTT CASTNGVGNQPQHF
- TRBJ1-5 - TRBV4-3 TGCGCCAGCAGCCAAGGAACAGGGACGAATCAGCCCCAGCATTTT CASSQGTGTNQPQHF
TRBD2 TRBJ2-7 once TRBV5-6 TGTGCCAGCAGCTTGGAACTAGCGGGGGACGAGCAGTACTTC CASSLELAGDEQYF